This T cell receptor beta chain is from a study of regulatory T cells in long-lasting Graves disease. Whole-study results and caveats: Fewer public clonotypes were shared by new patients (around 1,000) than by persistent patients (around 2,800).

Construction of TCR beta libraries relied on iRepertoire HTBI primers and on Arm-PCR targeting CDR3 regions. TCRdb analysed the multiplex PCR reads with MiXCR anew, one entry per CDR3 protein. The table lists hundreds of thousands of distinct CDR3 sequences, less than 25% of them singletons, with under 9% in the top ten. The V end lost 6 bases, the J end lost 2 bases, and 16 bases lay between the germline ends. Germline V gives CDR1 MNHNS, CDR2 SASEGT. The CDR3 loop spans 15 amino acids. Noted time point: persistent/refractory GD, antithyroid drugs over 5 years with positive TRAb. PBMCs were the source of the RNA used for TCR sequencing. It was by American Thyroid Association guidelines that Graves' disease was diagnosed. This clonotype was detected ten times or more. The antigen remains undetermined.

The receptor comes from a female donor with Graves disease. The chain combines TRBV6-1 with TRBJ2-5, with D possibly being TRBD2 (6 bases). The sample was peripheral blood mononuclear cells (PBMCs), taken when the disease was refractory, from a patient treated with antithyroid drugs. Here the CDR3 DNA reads TGTGCCAGCAGCTTCTCCGGGACTCAGCAAGAGACCCAGTACTTC. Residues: CASSFSGTQQETQYF.